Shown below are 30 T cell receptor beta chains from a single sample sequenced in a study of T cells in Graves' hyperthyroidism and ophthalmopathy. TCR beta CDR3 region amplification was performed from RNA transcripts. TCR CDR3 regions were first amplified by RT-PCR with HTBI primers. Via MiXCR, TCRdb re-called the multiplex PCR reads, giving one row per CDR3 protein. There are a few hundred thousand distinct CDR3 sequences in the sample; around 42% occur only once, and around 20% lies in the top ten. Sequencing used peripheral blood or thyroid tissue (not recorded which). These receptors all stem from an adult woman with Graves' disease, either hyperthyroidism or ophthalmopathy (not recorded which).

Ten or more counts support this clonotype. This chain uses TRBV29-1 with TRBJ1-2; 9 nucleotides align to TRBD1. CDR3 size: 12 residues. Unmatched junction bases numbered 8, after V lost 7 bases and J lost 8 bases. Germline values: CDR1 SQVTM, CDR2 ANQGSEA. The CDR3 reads CSAPGQGGGYTF. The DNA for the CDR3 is TGCAGCGCTCCGGGACAGGGAGGAGGCTACACCTTC.

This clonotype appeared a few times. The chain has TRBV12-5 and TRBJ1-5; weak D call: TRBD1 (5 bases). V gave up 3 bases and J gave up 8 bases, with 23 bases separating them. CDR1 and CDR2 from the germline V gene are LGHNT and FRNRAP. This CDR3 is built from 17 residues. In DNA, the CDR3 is TGTGCTAGTGGTTTATGGGGCCAAGGAGCCGGTTTTAAGCCCCAGCATTTT. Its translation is CASGLWGQGAGFKPQHF.

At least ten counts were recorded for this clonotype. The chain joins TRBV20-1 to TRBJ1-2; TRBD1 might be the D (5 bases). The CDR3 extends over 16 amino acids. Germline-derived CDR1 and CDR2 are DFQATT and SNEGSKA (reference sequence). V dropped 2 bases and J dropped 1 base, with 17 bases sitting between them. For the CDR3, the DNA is TGCAGTGCTAGACCGGGATCGGGGACTATTAACTATGGCTACACCTTC. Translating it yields CSARPGSGTINYGYTF.

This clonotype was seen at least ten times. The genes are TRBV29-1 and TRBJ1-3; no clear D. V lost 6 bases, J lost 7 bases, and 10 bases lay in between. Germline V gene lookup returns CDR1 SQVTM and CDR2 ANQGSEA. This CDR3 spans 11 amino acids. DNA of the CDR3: TGCAGCGTCCAACCTCGGAACACCATATATTTT. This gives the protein CSVQPRNTIYF.

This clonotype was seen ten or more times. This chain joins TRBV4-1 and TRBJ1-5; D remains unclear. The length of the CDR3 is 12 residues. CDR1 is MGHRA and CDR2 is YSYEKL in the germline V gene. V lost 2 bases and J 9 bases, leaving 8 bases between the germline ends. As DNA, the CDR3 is TGCGCCAGCAGCCAATTGGGTGGGCCCCAGCATTTT. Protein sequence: CASSQLGGPQHF.

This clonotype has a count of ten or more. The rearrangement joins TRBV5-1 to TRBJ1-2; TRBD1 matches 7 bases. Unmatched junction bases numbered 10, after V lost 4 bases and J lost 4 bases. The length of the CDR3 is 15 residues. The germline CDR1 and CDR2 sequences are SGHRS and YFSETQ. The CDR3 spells CASSRDSESRYGYTF. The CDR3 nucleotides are TGCGCCAGCAGCCGGGACAGTGAATCCCGCTATGGCTACACCTTC.

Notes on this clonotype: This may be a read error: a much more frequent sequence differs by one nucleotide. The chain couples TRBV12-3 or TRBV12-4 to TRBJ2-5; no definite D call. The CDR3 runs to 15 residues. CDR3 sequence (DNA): TGTGCCGGCAGTTCTGTGGCCCTCATTGGGGAGACCCAGTACTTC. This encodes CAGSSVALIGETQYF.

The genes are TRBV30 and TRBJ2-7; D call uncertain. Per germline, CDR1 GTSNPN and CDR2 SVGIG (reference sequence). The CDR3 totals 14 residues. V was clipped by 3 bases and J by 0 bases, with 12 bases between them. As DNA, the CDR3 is TGTGCCTGGAGCAGTTGGCGGCACTCCTACGAGCAGTACTTC. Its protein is CAWSSWRHSYEQYF.

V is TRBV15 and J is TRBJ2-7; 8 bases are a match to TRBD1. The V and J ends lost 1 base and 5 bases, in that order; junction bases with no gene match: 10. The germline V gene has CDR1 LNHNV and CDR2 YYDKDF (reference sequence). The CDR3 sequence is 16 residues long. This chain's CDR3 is CATSRVGQGSGNEQYF. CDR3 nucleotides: TGTGCCACCAGCAGAGTTGGACAGGGTTCTGGAAACGAGCAGTACTTC.

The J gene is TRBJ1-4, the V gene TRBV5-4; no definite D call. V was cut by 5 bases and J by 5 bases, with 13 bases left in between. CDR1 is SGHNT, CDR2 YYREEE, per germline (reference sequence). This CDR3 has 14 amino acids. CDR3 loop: CASSRTRINEKLFF. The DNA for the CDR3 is TGTGCCAGCAGTAGGACGCGGATCAATGAAAAACTGTTTTTT.

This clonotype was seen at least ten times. The CDR3 bases are TGCAGTGCCTCCCGGGGGCCCGGCAATCAGCCCCAGCATTTT. Amino acid sequence: CSASRGPGNQPQHF. The rearrangement links TRBV20-1 to TRBJ1-5; maybe TRBD1 (6 bases). The germline CDR1 and CDR2 sequences are DFQATT and SNEGSKA (reference sequence). The CDR3 totals 14 residues. V lost 6 bases to trimming and J lost 2 bases, with 14 bases between them.

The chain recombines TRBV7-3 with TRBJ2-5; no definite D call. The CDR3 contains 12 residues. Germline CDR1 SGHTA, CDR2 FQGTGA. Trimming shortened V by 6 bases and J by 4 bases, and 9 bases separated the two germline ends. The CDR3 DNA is TGTGCCAGCAGGGCGGAAGGAGAGACCCAGTACTTC. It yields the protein CASRAEGETQYF.

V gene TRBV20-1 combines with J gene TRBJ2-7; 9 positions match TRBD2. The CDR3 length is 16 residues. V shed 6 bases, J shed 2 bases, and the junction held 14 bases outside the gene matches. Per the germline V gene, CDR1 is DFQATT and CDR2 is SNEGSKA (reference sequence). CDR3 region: CSARPGLREGPYEQYF. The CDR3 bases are TGCAGTGCCCGACCCGGCTTGCGGGAGGGCCCCTACGAGCAGTACTTC.

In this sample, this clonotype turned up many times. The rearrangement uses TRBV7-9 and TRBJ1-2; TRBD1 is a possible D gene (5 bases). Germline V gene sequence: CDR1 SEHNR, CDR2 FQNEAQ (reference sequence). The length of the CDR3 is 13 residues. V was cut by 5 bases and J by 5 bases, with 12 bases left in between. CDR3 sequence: CASSKDSLYGYTF. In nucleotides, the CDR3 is TGTGCCAGCAGCAAAGACAGCCTTTATGGCTACACCTTC.

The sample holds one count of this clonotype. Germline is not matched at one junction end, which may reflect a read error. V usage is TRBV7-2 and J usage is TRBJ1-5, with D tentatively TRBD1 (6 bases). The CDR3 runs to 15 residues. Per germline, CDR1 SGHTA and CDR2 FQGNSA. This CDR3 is CASSQVRGRGQPQHF. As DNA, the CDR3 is TGCGCCAGCAGCCAAGTCAGGGGAAGGGGTCAGCCCCAGCATTTT.

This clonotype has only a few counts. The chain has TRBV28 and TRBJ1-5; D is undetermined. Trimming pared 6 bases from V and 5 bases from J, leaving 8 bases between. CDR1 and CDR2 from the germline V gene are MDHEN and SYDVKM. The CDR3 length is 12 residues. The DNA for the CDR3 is TGTGCCAGCAGCCAACCCTATCAGCCCCAGCATTTT. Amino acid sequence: CASSQPYQPQHF.

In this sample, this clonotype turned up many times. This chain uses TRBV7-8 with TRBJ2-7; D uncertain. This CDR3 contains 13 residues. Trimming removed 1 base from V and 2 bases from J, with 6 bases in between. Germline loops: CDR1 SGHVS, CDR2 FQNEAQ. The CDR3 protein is CASSLEGPYEQYF. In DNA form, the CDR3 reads TGTGCCAGCAGCTTAGAGGGTCCCTACGAGCAGTACTTC.

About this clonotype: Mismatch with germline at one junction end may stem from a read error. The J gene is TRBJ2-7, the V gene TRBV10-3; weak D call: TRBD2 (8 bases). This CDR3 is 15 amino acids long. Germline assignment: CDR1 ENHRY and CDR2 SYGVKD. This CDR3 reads CAIAGGGTDSYEQCF. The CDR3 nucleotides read TGTGCCATCGCCGGCGGGGGGACAGACTCCTACGAGCAGTGCTTC.

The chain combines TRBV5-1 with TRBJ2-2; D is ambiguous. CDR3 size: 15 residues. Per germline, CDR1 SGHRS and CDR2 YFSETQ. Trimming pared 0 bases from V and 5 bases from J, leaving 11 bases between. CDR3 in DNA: TGCGCCAGCAGCTTGGCTCAGATCGGGACCGGGGAGCTGTTTTTT. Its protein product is CASSLAQIGTGELFF. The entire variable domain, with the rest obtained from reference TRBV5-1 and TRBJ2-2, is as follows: KAGVTQTPRYLIKTRGQQVTLSCSPISGHRSVSWYQQTPGQGLQFLFEYFSETQRNKGNFPGRFSGRQFSNSRSEMNVSTLELGDSALYLCASSLAQIGTGELFFGEGSRLTVL.

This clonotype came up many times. The DNA of the CDR3 is TGTGCCAGCAGTGAACAGGGGGCGTCCGGGGAGCTGTTTTTT. Its translation is CASSEQGASGELFF. The gene calls are TRBV2 and TRBJ2-2, with TRBD1 matching over 8 bases. V lost 2 bases to trimming and J lost 6 bases; unmatched junction nucleotides: 2. CDR3 length: 14 residues. Germline V lookup: CDR1 SNHLY, CDR2 FYNNEI. The whole variable domain, remainder taken from reference TRBV2 and TRBJ2-2, is EPEVTQTPSHQVTQMGQEVILRCVPISNHLYFYWYRQILGQKVEFLVSFYNNEISEKSEIFDDQFSVERPDGSNFTLKIRSTKLEDSAMYFCASSEQGASGELFFGEGSRLTVL.

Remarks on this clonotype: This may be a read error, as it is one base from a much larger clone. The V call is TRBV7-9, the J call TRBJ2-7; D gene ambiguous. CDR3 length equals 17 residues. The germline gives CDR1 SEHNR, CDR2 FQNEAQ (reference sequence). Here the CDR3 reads CASSQESVRYRAYEQYF. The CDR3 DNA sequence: TGCGCCAGCAGCCAAGAAAGTGTCCGGTACAGAGCCTACGAGCAGTACTTC. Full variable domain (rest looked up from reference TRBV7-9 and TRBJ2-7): DTGVSQNPRHKITKRGQNVTFRCDPISEHNRLYWYRQTLGQGPEFLTYFQNEAQLEKSRLLSDRFSAERPKGSFSTLEIQRTEQGDSAMYLCASSQESVRYRAYEQYFGPGTRLTVT.

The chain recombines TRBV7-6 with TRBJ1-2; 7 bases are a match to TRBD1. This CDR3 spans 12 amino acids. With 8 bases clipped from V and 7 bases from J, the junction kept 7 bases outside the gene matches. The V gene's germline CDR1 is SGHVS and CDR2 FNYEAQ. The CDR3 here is CASEPTGAGYTF. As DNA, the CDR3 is TGTGCCAGCGAACCAACAGGGGCTGGCTACACCTTC.

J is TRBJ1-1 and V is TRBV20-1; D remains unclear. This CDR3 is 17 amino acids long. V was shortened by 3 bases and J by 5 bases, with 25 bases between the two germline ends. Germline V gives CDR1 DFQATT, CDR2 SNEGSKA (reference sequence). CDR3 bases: TGCAGTGCTAGTAATAGGATCGCGTCACCCTTGGGGACTGAAGCTTTCTTT. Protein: CSASNRIASPLGTEAFF.

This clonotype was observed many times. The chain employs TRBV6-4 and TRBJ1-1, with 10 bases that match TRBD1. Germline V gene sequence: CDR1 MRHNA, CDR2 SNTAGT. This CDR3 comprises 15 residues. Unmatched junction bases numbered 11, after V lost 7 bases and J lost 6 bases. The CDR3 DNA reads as TGTGCCAGCACCGGACAGGGGGGTGTAGTATCTGAAGCTTTCTTT. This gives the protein CASTGQGGVVSEAFF.

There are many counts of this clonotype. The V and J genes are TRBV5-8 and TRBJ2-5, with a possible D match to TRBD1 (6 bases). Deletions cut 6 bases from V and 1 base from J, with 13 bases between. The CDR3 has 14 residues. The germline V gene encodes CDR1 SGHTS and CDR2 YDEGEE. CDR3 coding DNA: TGTGCCAGCAAGCTTGCAGGGGTCCAAGAGACCCAGTACTTC. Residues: CASKLAGVQETQYF.

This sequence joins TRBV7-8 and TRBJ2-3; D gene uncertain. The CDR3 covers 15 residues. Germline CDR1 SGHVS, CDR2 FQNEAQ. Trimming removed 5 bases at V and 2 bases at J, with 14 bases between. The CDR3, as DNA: TGTGCCAGCAGCCCTCAGCAAACACCCACAGATACGCAGTATTTT. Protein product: CASSPQQTPTDTQYF.

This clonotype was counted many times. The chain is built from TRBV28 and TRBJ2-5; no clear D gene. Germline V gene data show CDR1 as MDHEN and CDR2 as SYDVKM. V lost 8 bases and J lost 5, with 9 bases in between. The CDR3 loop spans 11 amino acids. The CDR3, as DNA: TGTGCCAGCGGGCCGGCGGAGACCCAGTACTTC. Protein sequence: CASGPAETQYF. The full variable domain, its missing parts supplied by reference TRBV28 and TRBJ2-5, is DVKVTQSSRYLVKRTGEKVFLECVQDMDHENMFWYRQDPGLGLRLIYFSYDVKMKEKGDIPEGYSVSREKKERFSLILESASTNQTSMYLCASGPAETQYFGPGTRLLVL.

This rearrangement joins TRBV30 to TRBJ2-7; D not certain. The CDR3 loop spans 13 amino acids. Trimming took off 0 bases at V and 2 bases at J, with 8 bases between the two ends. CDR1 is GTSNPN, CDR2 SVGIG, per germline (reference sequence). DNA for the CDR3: TGTGCCTGGAGTGTACGAGGACCCTACGAGCAGTACTTC. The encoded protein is CAWSVRGPYEQYF.

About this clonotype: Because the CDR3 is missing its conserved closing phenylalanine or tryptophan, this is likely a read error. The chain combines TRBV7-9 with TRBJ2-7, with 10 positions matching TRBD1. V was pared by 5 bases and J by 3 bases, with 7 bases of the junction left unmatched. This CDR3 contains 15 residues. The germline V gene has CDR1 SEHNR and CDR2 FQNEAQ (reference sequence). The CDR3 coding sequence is TGTGCCAGCAGCATCAGACGGACAGGGGGCTACGAGCAGTACCTC. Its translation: CASSIRRTGGYEQYL.

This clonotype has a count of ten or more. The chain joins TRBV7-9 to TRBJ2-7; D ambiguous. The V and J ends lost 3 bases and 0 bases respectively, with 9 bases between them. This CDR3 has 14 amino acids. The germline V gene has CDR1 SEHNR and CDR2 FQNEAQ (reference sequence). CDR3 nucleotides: TGTGCCAGCAGCTTGCCGGATAGCTCCTACGAGCAGTACTTC. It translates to CASSLPDSSYEQYF.